A selection of T cell receptor beta chains follows, all from one sample in a study of post-analysis software for immune sequencing data. TCRdb re-derived calls from the PCR reads in MiXCR, one entry per CDR3 protein. The table shows about 540,000 distinct CDR3 sequences, with about a third occurring only once. The source material was blood. These receptor sequences come from a girl aged 2-17 years with multiple sclerosis. Both conserved end residues are part of each CDR3.

v_gene: TRBV5-1; len: 16; j_gene: TRBJ1-2; CDR3aa: CASSWARDRANYGYTF
v_gene: TRBV20-1; len: 15; j_gene: TRBJ1-5; CDR3aa: CSAGTPGQSNQPQHF
v_gene: TRBV5-1; len: 13; j_gene: TRBJ2-3; CDR3aa: CASSPRRADTQYF
v_gene: TRBV21-1; len: 17; j_gene: .; CDR3aa: CASSKGWKDRDSHEQYF
v_gene: TRBV9; len: 14; j_gene: TRBJ2-3; CDR3aa: CASSVELATDTQYF
v_gene: TRBV10-3; len: 16; j_gene: TRBJ2-3; CDR3aa: CAISESRGPSTDTQYF
v_gene: TRBV20-1; len: 14; j_gene: .; CDR3aa: CSAALPDRDYEQYF
v_gene: TRBV5-4; len: 13; j_gene: TRBJ1-2; CDR3aa: CASSLAEAVGYTF
v_gene: TRBV14; len: 16; j_gene: TRBJ1-6; CDR3aa: CASSQVFSSYNSPLHF
v_gene: TRBV5-6; len: 16; j_gene: TRBJ2-3; CDR3aa: CASSPRDRLRTDTQYF
v_gene: TRBV7-2; len: 16; j_gene: TRBJ1-4; CDR3aa: CASSLEGGGPNEKLFF
v_gene: TRBV10-1; len: 13; j_gene: TRBJ1-6; CDR3aa: CASSEPAPHALHF
v_gene: TRBV20-1; len: 15; j_gene: TRBJ1-2; CDR3aa: CSASWSDRGDYGYTF
v_gene: TRBV6-1; len: 15; j_gene: TRBJ2-5; CDR3aa: CASSENPGHQETQNF
v_gene: TRBV29-1; len: 16; j_gene: TRBJ2-1; CDR3aa: CGVDQFHKSLYNEQFF
v_gene: TRBV29-1; len: 16; j_gene: TRBJ1-2; CDR3aa: CSVSGTGGDNGYGYTF
v_gene: TRBV7-2; len: 14; j_gene: TRBJ2-5; CDR3aa: CASSLGGFGETQYF
v_gene: TRBV29-1; len: 15; j_gene: TRBJ2-2; CDR3aa: CSVAVLGVNTGELFF
v_gene: TRBV10-3; len: 14; j_gene: TRBJ1-4; CDR3aa: CAISPQGAHEKLFF
v_gene: TRBV20-1; len: 12; j_gene: TRBJ2-7; CDR3aa: CSVPALAGEQYF
v_gene: TRBV5-6; len: 13; j_gene: TRBJ2-1; CDR3aa: CASSPDRGYEQFF
v_gene: TRBV7-2; len: 13; j_gene: TRBJ2-7; CDR3aa: CASSPQRGYEQYF
v_gene: TRBV20-1; len: 15; j_gene: TRBJ2-3; CDR3aa: CSARDPASSTDTQYF
v_gene: TRBV29-1; len: 12; j_gene: TRBJ1-2; CDR3aa: CSVEVGTGGYTF
v_gene: TRBV20-1; len: 14; j_gene: TRBJ2-3; CDR3aa: CSAWRIEGTDTQYF
v_gene: TRBV15; len: 16; j_gene: TRBJ1-1; CDR3aa: CATSRVPDRLNTEAFF
v_gene: TRBV5-1; len: 15; j_gene: TRBJ2-4; CDR3aa: CASSLASRGSDIQYF
v_gene: TRBV2; len: 14; j_gene: TRBJ2-3; CDR3aa: CASSDIRARDTQYF
v_gene: TRBV3-1; len: 17; j_gene: TRBJ2-5; CDR3aa: CASSQELGLAIQETQYF
v_gene: TRBV5-6; len: 15; j_gene: TRBJ2-6; CDR3aa: CASSLFISGANVLTF
v_gene: TRBV14; len: 13; j_gene: TRBJ2-1; CDR3aa: CASDPGHGGSQFF
v_gene: TRBV20-1; len: 13; j_gene: TRBJ2-1; CDR3aa: CSAQLVVGDEQFF
v_gene: TRBV12-3/TRBV12-4; len: 14; j_gene: TRBJ2-1; CDR3aa: CASSLAFSYNEQFF
v_gene: TRBV5-1; len: 14; j_gene: TRBJ2-7; CDR3aa: CASSSSGISYEQYF
v_gene: TRBV5-1; len: 14; j_gene: TRBJ1-2; CDR3aa: CASSLTGSNYGYTF
v_gene: TRBV25-1; len: 14; j_gene: TRBJ1-1; CDR3aa: CASSSSGQLTEAFF
v_gene: TRBV5-1; len: 16; j_gene: TRBJ2-1; CDR3aa: CASSLGFSGVDNEQFF
v_gene: TRBV20-1; len: 12; j_gene: TRBJ2-1; CDR3aa: CSARMGVYEQFF
v_gene: TRBV20-1; len: 13; j_gene: TRBJ1-5; CDR3aa: CSAVRGLGLPQHF
v_gene: TRBV10-3; len: 11; j_gene: TRBJ2-5; CDR3aa: CAIRSDETQYF
v_gene: TRBV4-1; len: 15; j_gene: TRBJ1-6; CDR3aa: CASSQERGPFSPLHF
v_gene: TRBV7-9; len: 16; j_gene: TRBJ2-5; CDR3aa: CASSNYGTASEETQYF
v_gene: TRBV20-1; len: 13; j_gene: TRBJ2-1; CDR3aa: CSAGDRAKGEQFF
v_gene: TRBV7-2; len: 12; j_gene: TRBJ1-5; CDR3aa: CASSLMSQPQHF
v_gene: TRBV7-9; len: 15; j_gene: .; CDR3aa: CARPDEASGYYEQYF
v_gene: TRBV10-1; len: 19; j_gene: TRBJ2-7; CDR3aa: CASSEHNALRDRGAYEQYF
v_gene: TRBV7-2; len: 11; j_gene: TRBJ2-7; CDR3aa: CASSVYNEQYF
v_gene: TRBV4-1; len: 15; j_gene: TRBJ2-7; CDR3aa: CASSQEALGTYEQYF
v_gene: TRBV7-8; len: 15; j_gene: TRBJ2-3; CDR3aa: CASSLWTGGTDTQYF
v_gene: TRBV7-9; len: 16; j_gene: TRBJ2-4; CDR3aa: CASSLVIPLLGDIQYF
v_gene: TRBV20-1; len: 11; j_gene: TRBJ2-7; CDR3aa: CSAPTHYEQYF
v_gene: TRBV6-5; len: 20; j_gene: TRBJ1-5; CDR3aa: CASSYSLGQGRRGGNQPQHF